This TCR beta chain was captured by sequencing in a study of T-cell memory formation after mild COVID-19. Whole-study context: TCR clusters were largely donor specific.

TCR alpha and TCR beta cDNA libraries carrying sample barcodes and UMIs came from 5'RACE with constant-segment primers. TCRdb itself ran the 5' RACE reads through MiXCR, one entry per CDR3 protein. Here the sample spans about 340,000 distinct CDR3 sequences, under 15% being singletons. This clonotype was detected many times. Its antigen is unidentified. Overall study findings and caveats: The appearance of some responding clones in pre-infection memory suggested that cross-reactive memory joined.

Sequenced sample: PBMCs or a T cell subset sorted from them (not recorded which). The receptor was isolated from a young man who had mild COVID-19 (a few samples of this study predate the infection). Cell type and time point are not known.

The CDR3 DNA follows: TGTGCCACCAGTGATATAGATACGCAGTATTTT. Its protein is CATSDIDTQYF. The V call is TRBV24-1, the J call TRBJ2-3; D call uncertain. Trimming removed 3 bases at V and 5 bases at J, with 2 bases between. Per the germline V gene, CDR1 is KGHDR and CDR2 is SFDVKD. The CDR3 runs to 11 residues.